The clone carrying this TCR beta chain was counted a single time. Measured with immunoSEQ multiplex PCR; TCRdb has only the in-frame clones, and not every one. The sample contains about 210,000 clones, roughly 87% of which appear only once. These data belong to a study of blood T cell repertoires in COVID-19. In the study overall: The analysed material was cDNA or gDNA that came from T cells, B-cell-depleted T cells, or PBMCs.

Sequenced sample: PBMCs or T cells enriched from blood (not recorded which). This TCR was recovered from a man between 18 and 35 years old with acute COVID-19.

Written as DNA, the CDR3 is TGCGCCAGCAGTTCAAGCGGGAGAACTAATGAGCAGTTCTTC. Translation: CASSSSGRTNEQFF. J is TRBJ2-1 and V is TRBV10-1; TRBD2 agrees at 8 bases. The V segment lost 5 bases and the J segment 7 bases; nucleotides outside the gene matches: 7. Germline CDR1 is WNHNN and CDR2 is SYGVQD (reference sequence). CDR3 length: 14 residues.